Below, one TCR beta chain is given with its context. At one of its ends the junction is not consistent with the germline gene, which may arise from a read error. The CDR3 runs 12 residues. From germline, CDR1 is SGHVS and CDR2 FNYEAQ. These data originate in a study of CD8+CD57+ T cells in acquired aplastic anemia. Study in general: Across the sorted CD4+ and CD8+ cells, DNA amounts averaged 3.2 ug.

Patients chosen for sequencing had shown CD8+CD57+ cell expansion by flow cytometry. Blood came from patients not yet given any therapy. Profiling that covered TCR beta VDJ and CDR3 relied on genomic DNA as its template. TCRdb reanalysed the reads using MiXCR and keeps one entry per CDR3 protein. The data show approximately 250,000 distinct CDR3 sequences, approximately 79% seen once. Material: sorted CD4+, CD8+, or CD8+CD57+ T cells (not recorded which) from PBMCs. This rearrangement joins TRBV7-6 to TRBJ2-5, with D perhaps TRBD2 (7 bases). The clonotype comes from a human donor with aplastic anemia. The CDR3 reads CAVLGGAGTEYF. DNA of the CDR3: TGTGCCGTTCTTGGGGGGGCAGGGACCGAGTACTTC.